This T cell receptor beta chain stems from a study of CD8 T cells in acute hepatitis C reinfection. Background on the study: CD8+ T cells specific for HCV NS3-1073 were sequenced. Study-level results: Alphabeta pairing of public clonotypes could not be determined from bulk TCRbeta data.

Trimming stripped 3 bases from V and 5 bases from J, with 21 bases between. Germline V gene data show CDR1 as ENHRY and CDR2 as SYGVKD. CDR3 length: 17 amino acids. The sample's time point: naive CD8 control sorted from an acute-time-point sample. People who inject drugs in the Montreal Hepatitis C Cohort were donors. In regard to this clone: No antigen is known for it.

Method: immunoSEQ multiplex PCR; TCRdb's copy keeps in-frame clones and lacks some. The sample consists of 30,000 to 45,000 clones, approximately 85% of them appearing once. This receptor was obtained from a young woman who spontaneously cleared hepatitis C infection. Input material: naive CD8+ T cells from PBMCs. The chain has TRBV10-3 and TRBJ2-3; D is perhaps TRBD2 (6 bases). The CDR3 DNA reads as TGTGCCATCAGTGACAGCGTTCAGGAGGGCCCGAGAGATACGCAGTATTTT. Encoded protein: CAISDSVQEGPRDTQYF.